This T cell receptor (beta chain) comes out of a study of cytomegalovirus exposure and HLA in healthy donors. The overall study: In a previous analysis, 95 million to 130 million unique TCR beta sequences were found from 150 million to 200 million T cells. Study-level points and caveats: The study put 150 or so TCR beta chains on its list as cytomegalovirus-associated.

This CDR3 has 17 residues. After removal of 5 bases from V and 1 base from J, the junction contained 11 bases not matched to a gene. Per the germline V gene, CDR1 is SEHNR and CDR2 is FQNEAQ (reference sequence). 13 Jbeta primers and 60 Vbeta primers were used for the PCR. As originally analysed: Approximately 11 million shared chains were among roughly 81 million unique TCR beta chains counted in a later analysis. Assay used: immunoSEQ multiplex PCR; TCRdb lists only in-frame clones, some missing. For V, J and clone size, that table is used; D and trimming come from the DNA. The sample holds about 85,000 clones, around 74% seen once. This clone turned up a few times. The antigen is undetermined. Donors showed nominal health when sampled, although they likely had unrecorded immune exposures.

What was sequenced was PBMCs. J is TRBJ1-5 and V is TRBV7-9, with 7 bases matching TRBD1. The origin of this receptor is a boy between 5 and 17 years old in good health and CMV-seronegative. The CDR3 sequence is CASSPQGDRASNQPQHF. CDR3 coding DNA: TGTGCCAGCAGCCCCCAGGGCGACAGGGCAAGCAATCAGCCCCAGCATTTT.